A selection of T cell receptor beta chains follows, all from one sample in a study of cytomegalovirus exposure and HLA in healthy donors. Method: immunoSEQ multiplex PCR; TCRdb's copy keeps in-frame clones and lacks some. The sample contains tens of thousands of clones, about 93% of which appear only once. Sequencing was carried out using PBMCs. The receptors derive from a man between 18 and 35 years old in good health and CMV-seronegative. Each CDR3 is given with its conserved first and last residue. Fields, in order: V gene, clone size, D gene, J gene, CDR3 DNA, CDR3 protein. D genes are given only for firm matches. The size entry is marked missing in some rows and otherwise reads once, few, many or a size class.

TRBV28	-	-	TRBJ1-5	TGTGCCAGCAGTTATCCACAGGGTCCCCAGCATTTT	CASSYPQGPQHF
TRBV28	-	TRBD1	TRBJ1-5	TGTGCCAGCAGGCACAGGGAGGGACAGGGAAATCAGCCCCAGCATTTT	CASRHREGQGNQPQHF
TRBV5-6	-	-	TRBJ2-5	TGTGCCAGCAGCTTGGTAGCCCAGGGTGACGAGACCCAGTACTTC	CASSLVAQGDETQYF
TRBV30	-	-	TRBJ2-3	TGTGCCTGGAGTGTGGGGGGTGCCACAGATACGCAGTATTTT	CAWSVGGATDTQYF
TRBV2	-	TRBD2	TRBJ2-5	TGTGCCAGCAGGGTGACTAGCGGGAGGAAGGAGACCCAGTACTTC	CASRVTSGRKETQYF
TRBV5-6	-	TRBD1	TRBJ1-1	TGTGCCAGCAGTCGGACAGGGGCTGAAGCTTTCTTT	CASSRTGAEAFF
TRBV27	-	TRBD1	TRBJ1-2	TGTGCCAGCAGTCCCGGGACAGTTAACTATGGCTACACCTTC	CASSPGTVNYGYTF
TRBV7-9	-	-	TRBJ2-2	TGTGCCAGCAGCCAGGGAGGTGGCGGGGAGCTGTTTTTT	CASSQGGGGELFF
TRBV28	-	-	TRBJ2-4	TGTGCCAGCAGTTTAGGGGGGACCCGAACTCTAGCCAAAAACATTCAGTACTTC	CASSLGGTRTLAKNIQYF
TRBV4-1	-	TRBD1	TRBJ2-7	TGCGCCAGCAGCCAAGTCGGGACAGGTGGCACGATTCCGCAGTACTTC	CASSQVGTGGTIPQYF
TRBV6-5	-	TRBD1	TRBJ1-2	TGTGCCAGCAGTTACTACCCAGGGGGCGGCTATGGCTACACCTTC	CASSYYPGGGYGYTF
TRBV28	once	TRBD1	TRBJ1-2	TGTGCCAGCACCCCGCCCCCCGGGACAGGGGCTAGTGGCTACACCTTC	CASTPPPGTGASGYTF
TRBV19	-	-	TRBJ2-5	TGTGCCAGTAGCGGTTCAGGGACTGGGGTTTTGGAGACCCAGTACTTC	CASSGSGTGVLETQYF
TRBV6-5	-	-	TRBJ2-7	TGTGCCAGCAGGGGGGGATCCTACGAGCAGTACTTC	CASRGGSYEQYF
TRBV5-4	once	-	TRBJ1-4	TGTGCCAGCAGCTTGGAGGGGGTCGGGGAAAAACTGTTTTTT	CASSLEGVGEKLFF
TRBV27	-	TRBD1	TRBJ2-7	TGTGCCAGCAGTTTAGGTAGGACAGGGGGCCTGAACGAGCAGTACTTC	CASSLGRTGGLNEQYF
TRBV28	-	-	TRBJ1-1	TGTGCCAGCAGCTCCCCCGGGGGGGCAGGTGTCACTGAAGCTTTCTTT	CASSSPGGAGVTEAFF
TRBV6-1	-	TRBD2	TRBJ2-3	TGTGCCAGCAAGATACTAGCGGGAGCCGGGGATACGCAGTATTTT	CASKILAGAGDTQYF
TRBV9	once	-	TRBJ2-5	TGTGCCAGCAGCGTAGGGGCAGGCGTCCAAGAGACCCAGTACTTC	CASSVGAGVQETQYF
TRBV6-4	-	-	TRBJ2-3	TGTGCCAGCAGTGACTCGATAGGATCGGGAGATACGCAGTATTTT	CASSDSIGSGDTQYF
TRBV28	-	-	TRBJ1-2	TGTGCCAGCAGTTCGATGGTGGTGTGGCAAAACTATGGCTACACCTTC	CASSSMVVWQNYGYTF
TRBV5-6	-	-	TRBJ1-1	TGTGCCAGCAGCTTAAGCGGGGGTTGGCTCTTT	CASSLSGGWLF